This entry lists 32 T cell receptor beta chains sequenced from one sample in a study of cytotoxic CD8 clonotypes in ibrutinib-treated CLL. Sequenced by immunoSEQ multiplex PCR; TCRdb stores in-frame clones only, minus some. Of 300,000 or so clones in the sample, 60% to 80% were seen once. Sequenced material: PBMCs, taken after 36 months of ibrutinib treatment. The receptors derive from a human donor with chronic lymphocytic leukemia.

This chain joins TRBV7-9 and TRBJ1-4, with 8 nucleotides matching TRBD1. With 6 bases clipped from V and 6 bases from J, the junction kept 6 bases outside the gene matches. Germline CDR1 SEHNR, CDR2 FQNEAQ (reference sequence). This CDR3 contains 14 residues. CDR3 sequence (DNA): TGTGCCAGCAGTGCAGGGGGCGGGGATGAAAAACTGTTTTTT. It translates to CASSAGGGDEKLFF.

This chain uses TRBV10-2 with TRBJ2-1; 7 bases match TRBD2. CDR1 WSHSY and CDR2 SAAADI come from the germline V gene. V gave up 4 bases and J gave up 9 bases; unmatched junction bases: 6. The CDR3 totals 13 residues. CDR3 amino acids: CASSVGTILEQFF. The DNA for the CDR3 is TGCGCCAGCAGTGTCGGGACTATTCTTGAGCAGTTCTTC.

This sequence joins TRBV7-2 and TRBJ1-2; 7 nucleotides align to TRBD1. The V and J ends lost 4 bases and 4 bases, in that order; junction bases with no gene match: 9. The CDR3 extends over 15 amino acids. CDR1 is SGHTA, CDR2 FQGNSA, per germline. The chain's CDR3 is CASSSFKAGGYGYTF. The CDR3 DNA reads as TGTGCCAGCAGCTCCTTTAAAGCAGGGGGCTATGGCTACACCTTC.

This clone was seen a few times. This rearrangement joins TRBV6-1 to TRBJ1-6, with TRBD1 matching 8 bases. Trimming removed 3 bases from V and 0 bases from J; junction bases left unmatched: 4. This CDR3 comprises 17 residues. Per germline, CDR1 MNHNS and CDR2 SASEGT. CDR3 amino acids: CASSDRGLGSYNSPLHF. In DNA, the CDR3 is TGTGCCAGCAGTGACAGGGGGCTCGGCTCCTATAATTCACCCCTCCACTTT.

This clone has only a few counts. V gene TRBV9 combines with J gene TRBJ2-7; unclear D gene. The CDR3 runs to 14 residues. With 0 bases removed from V and 3 bases from J, the gap between germline ends came to 10 bases. CDR1 is SGDLS and CDR2 is YYNGEE in the germline V gene. CDR3 loop: CASSVGTEYYEQYF. The CDR3 nucleotides are TGTGCCAGCAGCGTAGGGACGGAATACTACGAGCAGTACTTC. The complete variable domain, with remaining parts taken from reference TRBV9 and TRBJ2-7, reads DSGVTQTPKHLITATGQRVTLRCSPRSGDLSVYWYQQSLDQGLQFLIQYYNGEERAKGNILERFSAQQFPDLHSELNLSSLELGDSALYFCASSVGTEYYEQYFGPGTRLTVT.

The gene calls are TRBV4-1 and TRBJ2-2; no firm D call. V lost 0 bases, J lost 5 bases, and 10 bases lay in between. Germline V gene data show CDR1 as MGHRA and CDR2 as YSYEKL. The CDR3 is made up of 15 amino acids. This chain's CDR3 is CASSQDRVGTGELFF. The CDR3 DNA is TGCGCCAGCAGCCAAGATCGGGTAGGGACCGGGGAGCTGTTTTTT.

The chain uses TRBV28 and TRBJ2-7; D assignment may be TRBD1 or TRBD2 (5 bases each). Trimming pared 6 bases from V and 3 bases from J, leaving 15 bases between. Germline V gene data show CDR1 as MDHEN and CDR2 as SYDVKM. The CDR3 totals 14 residues. The CDR3 bases are TGTGCCAGCAGGCCTCAGGGACCGCTCTACGAGCAGTACTTC. Translated, it gives CASRPQGPLYEQYF.

The J gene is TRBJ2-3, the V gene TRBV25-1; possible D gene TRBD1, 6 bases. This CDR3 region has 16 residues. Germline V gene lookup returns CDR1 MGHDK and CDR2 SYGVNS. Trimming cost V 2 bases and J 0 bases, with 12 bases left between them. CDR3 loop: CASSERQALSTDTQYF. CDR3 coding DNA: TGTGCCAGCAGTGAACGACAGGCTCTCAGCACAGATACGCAGTATTTT.

Only one count was recorded for this clone. This chain uses TRBV2 with TRBJ2-5; a weak D match, TRBD2 (6 bases). Trimming removed 2 bases from V and 1 base from J, with 11 bases in between. This CDR3 is 15 amino acids long. The germline gives CDR1 SNHLY, CDR2 FYNNEI. Written as DNA, the CDR3 is TGTGCCAGCAGTGAATCGGCGGGGACCCAAGAGACCCAGTACTTC. Translating it yields CASSESAGTQETQYF. Looking up the rest from reference TRBV2 and TRBJ2-5 gives the full variable domain: EPEVTQTPSHQVTQMGQEVILRCVPISNHLYFYWYRQILGQKVEFLVSFYNNEISEKSEIFDDQFSVERPDGSNFTLKIRSTKLEDSAMYFCASSESAGTQETQYFGPGTRLLVL.

The chain couples TRBV18 to TRBJ2-3, with 10 bases matching TRBD2. The CDR3 extends over 16 amino acids. V lost 3 bases and J lost 1; bases outside the gene matches: 4. Germline V CDR1 and CDR2: KGHSH, LQKENI. CDR3: CASSPSLAGGTDTQYF. DNA of the CDR3: TGTGCCAGCTCACCTTCCCTAGCGGGAGGCACAGATACGCAGTATTTT.

V and J are TRBV4-1 and TRBJ2-5; TRBD1 agrees at 12 bases. Germline CDR1 MGHRA, CDR2 YSYEKL. V was clipped by 1 base and J by 6 bases; unmatched bases: 12. The CDR3 has 18 amino acids. The CDR3 sequence: CASSQAEGLGQGAKTQYF. The CDR3 DNA reads as TGCGCCAGCAGCCAAGCGGAGGGGCTGGGACAGGGGGCAAAGACCCAGTACTTC.

This sequence joins TRBV28 and TRBJ1-2; D uncertain. Trimming left V 3 bases short and J 7 bases short, with 15 bases between. The CDR3 is 14 amino acids. Germline V gene data show CDR1 as MDHEN and CDR2 as SYDVKM. CDR3 loop: CASSFPDHPIGYTF. In nucleotides, the CDR3 is TGTGCCAGCAGTTTCCCGGACCACCCGATTGGCTACACCTTC.

V usage is TRBV29-1 and J usage is TRBJ2-5; the D call may be TRBD1 or TRBD2 (5 bases each). V gave up 8 bases and J gave up 0 bases, with 13 bases separating them. There are 13 residues in the CDR3. The V gene's germline CDR1 is SQVTM and CDR2 ANQGSEA. CDR3 sequence (DNA): TGCAGCTCCAGGGAGTTTGACCAAGAGACCCAGTACTTC. This gives the protein CSSREFDQETQYF.

The gene calls are TRBV28 and TRBJ1-2, with D perhaps TRBD1 (5 bases). V lost 7 bases and J 2 bases, leaving 17 bases between the germline ends. This CDR3 contains 15 residues. From germline, CDR1 is MDHEN and CDR2 SYDVKM. The CDR3 sequence: CASTPPRAANYGYTF. Written as DNA, the CDR3 is TGTGCCAGCACCCCCCCCAGGGCAGCCAACTATGGCTACACCTTC.

This chain links TRBV28 with TRBJ1-3, with 11 bases aligning to TRBD1. The V segment lost 3 bases and the J segment 0 bases; nucleotides outside the gene matches: 13. CDR1 and CDR2 from the germline V gene are MDHEN and SYDVKM. This CDR3 contains 20 residues. This CDR3 is CASSLIGTGGILSSGNTIYF. Here the CDR3 DNA reads TGTGCCAGCAGTTTGATCGGGACAGGGGGAATACTCAGCTCTGGAAACACCATATATTTT.

J is TRBJ2-5 and V is TRBV19; D tentatively fits TRBD1 or TRBD2 (6 bases each). Germline assignment: CDR1 LNHDA and CDR2 SQIVND (reference sequence). The CDR3 spans 14 residues. The germline V and J ends were trimmed by 1 base and 5 bases, with 11 bases remaining between them. CDR3 protein: CASSIVGGHETQYF. The CDR3 DNA follows: TGTGCCAGTAGTATAGTTGGGGGGCACGAGACCCAGTACTTC.

J is TRBJ2-7 and V is TRBV28; 9 positions match TRBD1. The ends lost 4 bases at V and 7 bases at J; junction bases unmatched: 8. The CDR3 is made up of 14 amino acids. Germline V gene lookup returns CDR1 MDHEN and CDR2 SYDVKM. As DNA, the CDR3 is TGTGCCAGCAGTTACAGGGGGCTGGTAGTGGAGCAGTACTTC. This codes for CASSYRGLVVEQYF.

The chain couples TRBV11-2 to TRBJ2-7; 10 bases agree with TRBD2. Looked up from germline, CDR1 is SGHAT and CDR2 is FQNNGV. The junction had 1 base not matched to a gene; V was cut back by 1 base and J by 7 bases. This CDR3 comprises 13 residues. The CDR3 DNA is TGTGCCAGCAGCTTAGCGACTAGCGGGGAGCAGTACTTC. This encodes CASSLATSGEQYF.

V is TRBV7-9 and J is TRBJ2-5, with 12 bases lining up with TRBD2. CDR1 is SEHNR, CDR2 FQNEAQ, per germline (reference sequence). The CDR3 runs 17 residues. V dropped 2 bases and J dropped 5; count of bases not matched to a gene: 9. The CDR3 loop is CASSLRASGRARETQYF. As DNA, the CDR3 is TGTGCCAGCAGCTTAAGGGCTAGCGGGAGGGCCAGGGAGACCCAGTACTTC.

This clone was counted once. V and J are TRBV5-4 and TRBJ2-7; maybe TRBD2 (5 bases). Germline CDR1 is SGHNT and CDR2 is YYREEE (reference sequence). With 4 bases removed from V and 7 bases from J, the gap between germline ends came to 21 bases. The CDR3 length is 15 residues. The CDR3 loop reads CASSPGTPPRAEQYF. CDR3 nucleotides: TGTGCCAGCAGCCCTGGTACCCCCCCGAGGGCTGAGCAGTACTTC.

The chain combines TRBV7-2 with TRBJ1-6, with 12 nucleotides matching TRBD1. The length of the CDR3 is 16 residues. CDR1 and CDR2 (germline): SGHTA, FQGNSA. With V trimmed by 3 bases and J by 6 bases, 3 bases remained unmatched. The DNA for the CDR3 is TGTGCCAGCAGCTTGGGACAGGGGGCGCGTAATTCACCCCTCCACTTT. Protein product: CASSLGQGARNSPLHF.

V and J are TRBV11-2 and TRBJ2-5; D unclear. CDR1 is SGHAT and CDR2 is FQNNGV in the germline V gene. V lost 5 bases, J lost 1 base, and 8 bases lay in between. CDR3 length equals 13 residues. DNA for the CDR3: TGTGCCAGCAGCCCCATGGCCCAAGAGACCCAGTACTTC. Protein product: CASSPMAQETQYF.

The rearrangement uses TRBV30 and TRBJ1-6; D ambiguous. Germline CDR1 and CDR2: GTSNPN and SVGIG (reference sequence). Trimming pared 0 bases from V and 14 bases from J, leaving 14 bases between. This CDR3 has 13 residues. Here the CDR3 reads CAWSVGNFIALHF. The CDR3 coding sequence is TGTGCCTGGAGTGTAGGGAACTTCATCGCCCTCCACTTT.

The chain's CDR3 is CAYARTGAEKLFF. The DNA for the CDR3 is TGTGCCTACGCCAGAACAGGGGCCGAAAAACTGTTTTTT. This rearrangement joins TRBV2 to TRBJ1-4, with 7 nucleotides matching TRBD1. V lost 11 bases and J lost 8; bases outside the gene matches: 11. This CDR3 has 13 amino acids. Germline-derived CDR1 and CDR2 are SNHLY and FYNNEI.

V is TRBV25-1 and J is TRBJ2-3; 8 bases line up with TRBD2. The CDR3 totals 15 residues. Germline V gene sequence: CDR1 MGHDK, CDR2 SYGVNS. V shed 2 bases, J shed 4 bases, and the junction held 5 bases outside the gene matches. Here the CDR3 reads CASSERSGLADTQYF. The DNA of the CDR3 is TGTGCCAGCAGTGAACGTTCGGGACTAGCAGATACGCAGTATTTT.

The genes are TRBV15 and TRBJ2-1, with 9 bases matching TRBD2. V shed 2 bases and J 2 bases; nucleotides not matched to a gene: 4. The CDR3 contains 16 residues. From germline, CDR1 is LNHNV and CDR2 YYDKDF (reference sequence). The DNA of the CDR3 is TGTGCCACCAGCAGACATAGCGGGAGCGCCTACAATGAGCAGTTCTTC. This sequence encodes CATSRHSGSAYNEQFF.

V usage is TRBV10-3 and J usage is TRBJ2-5; D possibly corresponds to TRBD1 (5 bases). This CDR3 comprises 13 residues. Trimming left V 5 bases short and J 2 bases short, with 9 bases between. In germline, CDR1 is ENHRY, CDR2 SYGVKD. This chain's CDR3 is CAISSDSQETQYF. Written as DNA, the CDR3 is TGTGCCATCAGTTCAGACAGTCAAGAGACCCAGTACTTC.

The chain is built from TRBV7-9 and TRBJ2-6, with D hard to call. The V gene's germline CDR1 is SEHNR and CDR2 FQNEAQ (reference sequence). This CDR3 spans 19 amino acids. Between the trimmed V and J ends, which lost 3 bases and 0 bases, there was a span of 18 bases. The CDR3 region is CASSLGLWAENSGANVLTF. The CDR3 coding sequence is TGTGCCAGCAGCTTGGGTCTTTGGGCGGAAAACTCTGGGGCCAACGTCCTGACTTTC.

V and J are TRBV5-1 and TRBJ1-6, with D uncertain. The CDR3 totals 17 residues. Germline CDR1 is SGHRS and CDR2 is YFSETQ. The V and J ends lost 4 bases and 3 bases respectively, with 17 bases between them. The CDR3 DNA reads as TGCGCCAGCAGCCCGTATGGGCCAGAGATCTATAATTCACCCCTCCACTTT. It yields the protein CASSPYGPEIYNSPLHF. Using reference TRBV5-1 and TRBJ1-6 for the parts outside the CDR3, the full variable domain is KAGVTQTPRYLIKTRGQQVTLSCSPISGHRSVSWYQQTPGQGLQFLFEYFSETQRNKGNFPGRFSGRQFSNSRSEMNVSTLELGDSALYLCASSPYGPEIYNSPLHFGNGTRLTVT.

Comment on this clone: Distinct nucleotide sequences in the sample also encode this CDR3. The genes are TRBV29-1 and TRBJ2-7, with D maybe TRBD2 (6 bases). Looked up from germline, CDR1 is SQVTM and CDR2 is ANQGSEA. There are 13 residues in the CDR3. Deletions cut 1 base from V and 2 bases from J, with 9 bases between. CDR3 protein: CSVEGGTPYEQYF. CDR3 sequence (DNA): TGCAGCGTTGAAGGCGGGACCCCCTACGAGCAGTACTTC.

The chain uses TRBV7-9 and TRBJ1-2; 9 bases agree with TRBD1. The germline CDR1 and CDR2 sequences are SEHNR and FQNEAQ (reference sequence). V was clipped by 0 bases and J by 0 bases; unmatched bases: 2. CDR3 length: 16 residues. CDR3 sequence reads: CASSLARTGANYGYTF. Here the CDR3 DNA reads TGTGCCAGCAGCTTAGCCCGGACAGGGGCTAACTATGGCTACACCTTC.

The CDR3 loop reads CASSRGIEEKLFF. Written as DNA, the CDR3 is TGTGCCAGCAGCCGAGGCATTGAGGAAAAACTGTTTTTT. The chain links TRBV6-1 to TRBJ1-4; unclear D gene. The CDR3 consists of 13 residues. Germline CDR1 and CDR2: MNHNS and SASEGT. Trimming stripped 6 bases from V and 8 bases from J, with 13 bases between.